These 5 T cell receptor beta chains came from one sample sequenced in a study of cytomegalovirus exposure and HLA in healthy donors. Vbeta (60) and Jbeta (13) primers were used in the PCR. Generated by immunoSEQ multiplex PCR, the TCRdb table keeps only in-frame clones and is missing some. Of roughly 100,000 clones in the sample, around 77% were seen once. Source material: PBMCs. Receptors originate from a woman aged 55 to 70 in good health and CMV-seropositive.

The chain has TRBV6-6 and TRBJ2-3; D is perhaps TRBD2 (5 bases). Per the germline V gene, CDR1 is MNHNY and CDR2 is SVGAGI (reference sequence). The CDR3 extends over 16 amino acids. V was trimmed by 6 bases and J by 5 bases, leaving 21 bases between them. CDR3 nucleotide sequence: TGTGCCAGCAGCCCAGCGTCGGGGTTGAGTTTAGATACGCAGTATTTT. This gives the protein CASSPASGLSLDTQYF.

This clone is a singleton in its sample. The chain has TRBV28 and TRBJ2-2; D gene unclear. Germline V gene sequence: CDR1 MDHEN, CDR2 SYDVKM. The CDR3 is 13 amino acids. The V and J ends lost 8 bases and 2 bases respectively, with 9 bases between them. The CDR3 coding sequence is TGTGCCAGCTATACGGTCAACACCGGGGAGCTGTTTTTT. The encoded protein is CASYTVNTGELFF.

This chain connects TRBV18 to TRBJ1-4, with 10 bases matching TRBD1. Germline loops: CDR1 KGHSH, CDR2 LQKENI. CDR3 length: 13 amino acids. After removal of 8 bases from V and 6 bases from J, the junction contained 3 bases not matched to a gene. This CDR3 reads CASAGTGDEKLFF. The CDR3 region has the DNA TGTGCCAGCGCCGGGACAGGGGATGAAAAACTGTTTTTT.

V and J are TRBV2 and TRBJ1-2, with a possible D match to TRBD1 (5 bases). CDR1 and CDR2 from the germline V gene are SNHLY and FYNNEI. The CDR3 covers 13 residues. V was trimmed by 11 bases and J by 5 bases, leaving 18 bases between them. CDR3 amino acids: CAGAEVPNYGYTF. CDR3 DNA: TGTGCCGGGGCTGAGGTACCCAATTATGGCTACACCTTC.

The V and J genes are TRBV10-1 and TRBJ2-3; D might be TRBD2 (5 bases). The CDR3 spans 15 residues. CDR1 WNHNN and CDR2 SYGVQD come from the germline V gene (reference sequence). Trimming shortened V by 4 bases and J by 3 bases, and 14 bases separated the two germline ends. Here the CDR3 reads CASSGRLTGTDTQYF. The CDR3 coding sequence is TGCGCCAGCAGTGGAAGGTTAACGGGAACAGATACGCAGTATTTT.